This T cell receptor beta chain was documented in a study of CD8 T cells in ankylosing spondylitis. General study findings and limits: CD8+ by phenotype, disease-linked clones were relatively rare in peripheral blood. Matched synovial fluid from ankylosing spondylitis patients was reported to be enriched for disease-linked clones. Seemingly distinctive of ankylosing spondylitis blood was a TCR beta motif formed by eight highly homologous variants.

This clonotype was observed at least ten times. The antigen remains unidentified. TCRdb reanalysed the 5' RACE reads using MiXCR and keeps one entry per CDR3 protein. This sample has under 150,000 distinct CDR3 sequences; over 7% occur once, and the top ten carry about 3.6%. Sequenced material: blood, either unsorted or a sorted T cell fraction (not recorded which). The source is a male donor with ankylosing spondylitis or in good health (not recorded which).

The CDR3 sequence: CASSHMDIPFTGELFF. The DNA of the CDR3 is TGTGCCAGCAGCCACATGGACATCCCGTTCACCGGGGAGCTGTTTTTT. The rearrangement links TRBV9 to TRBJ2-2, with D tentatively TRBD1 (5 bases). Germline assignment: CDR1 SGDLS and CDR2 YYNGEE. The V end lost 4 bases, the J end lost 4 bases, and 17 bases lay between the germline ends. CDR3 size: 16 residues.